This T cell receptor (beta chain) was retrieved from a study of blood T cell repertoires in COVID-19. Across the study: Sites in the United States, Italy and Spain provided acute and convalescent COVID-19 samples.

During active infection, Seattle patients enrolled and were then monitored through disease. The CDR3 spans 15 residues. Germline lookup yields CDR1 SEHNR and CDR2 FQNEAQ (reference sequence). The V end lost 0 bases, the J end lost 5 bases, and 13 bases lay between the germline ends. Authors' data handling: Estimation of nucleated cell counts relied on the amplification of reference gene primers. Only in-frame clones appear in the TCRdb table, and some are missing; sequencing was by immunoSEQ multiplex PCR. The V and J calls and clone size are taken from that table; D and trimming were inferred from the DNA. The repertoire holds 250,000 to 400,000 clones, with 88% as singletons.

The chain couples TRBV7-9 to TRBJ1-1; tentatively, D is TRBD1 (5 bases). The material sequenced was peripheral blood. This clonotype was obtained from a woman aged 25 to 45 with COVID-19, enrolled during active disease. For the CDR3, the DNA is TGTGCCAGCAGCTTAGCAGGCAGGGTTGAAACTGAAGCTTTCTTT. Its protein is CASSLAGRVETEAFF.